The rows below give T cell receptor beta chains drawn from one sample of a study of T cells in Graves' hyperthyroidism and ophthalmopathy. TCRdb used MiXCR to reprocess the multiplex PCR reads, holding one entry per CDR3 protein. The repertoire holds 360,000 or so distinct CDR3 sequences, 12% to 15% seen once, with approximately 19% in the top ten. The sample comprised blood. These TCRs come from a woman between 55 and 75 years old with Graves' ophthalmopathy. Each CDR3 is given with its conserved first and last residue. The D gene is left open where the match is weak. A clone size is listed for some rows: how often the clone was seen (once, few, many), or a class if it is expanded.

j_gene,v_gene,abundance,d_gene,CDR3aa,CDR3nt
TRBJ2-1,TRBV5-8,-,TRBD2,CASSTKAGRAYNEQFF,TGTGCCAGCAGCACCAAAGCGGGAAGAGCATACAATGAGCAGTTCTTC
TRBJ2-1,TRBV24-1,many,-,CATSENNDEQFF,TGTGCCACCAGTGAAAATAACGATGAGCAGTTCTTC
TRBJ2-6,TRBV29-1,few,-,CSGGSGANVLTF,TGCAGCGGGGGATCTGGGGCCAACGTCCTGACTTTC
TRBJ2-5,TRBV20-1,many,-,CSGIRTTQETQYF,TGCAGTGGCATCCGGACAACCCAAGAGACCCAGTACTTC
TRBJ2-2,TRBV5-1,many,TRBD2,CASSVTSGGTGELFF,TGCGCCAGCAGCGTGACTAGCGGGGGCACCGGGGAGCTGTTTTTT
TRBJ2-7,TRBV7-9,many,-,CASSLDRGQIYEQYF,TGTGCCAGCAGCTTAGATCGAGGCCAAATCTACGAGCAGTACTTC
TRBJ2-1,TRBV30,many,TRBD2,CAWTWTSGNNEQFF,TGTGCCTGGACGTGGACTAGCGGGAACAATGAGCAGTTCTTC
TRBJ2-3,TRBV7-9,many,TRBD2,CASSRLAEATRGGTQYF,TGTGCCAGCAGCCGCCTAGCGGAGGCTACGCGGGGTGGTACGCAGTATTTT
TRBJ2-2,TRBV20-1,-,TRBD2,CSAQRENTGELFF,TGCAGTGCACAGCGGGAGAACACCGGGGAGCTGTTTTTT
TRBJ2-7,TRBV15,many,-,CATSRDKATAYEQYF,TGTGCCACCAGCAGAGATAAGGCCACAGCCTACGAGCAGTACTTC
TRBJ1-5,TRBV4-1,-,-,CASSQDWAKQANQPQHF,TGCGCCAGCAGCCAAGATTGGGCGAAACAGGCTAATCAGCCCCAGCATTTT
TRBJ1-2,TRBV5-1,few,TRBD1,CASSLTGDRVIGYTF,TGTGCCAGCAGCTTAACAGGGGACAGGGTGATTGGCTACACCTTC
TRBJ2-5,TRBV7-9,many,TRBD2,CASSRLAGETQYF,TGTGCCAGCAGCAGACTAGCAGGGGAGACCCAGTACTTC
TRBJ2-3,TRBV6-1,many,-,CASSIGQKADTQYF,TGTGCCAGCAGTATCGGACAGAAGGCAGATACGCAGTATTTT
TRBJ2-7,TRBV24-1,few,TRBD2,CATSDSGTSEQYF,TGTGCCACCAGTGATTCAGGGACTAGCGAGCAGTACTTC
TRBJ2-3,TRBV6-2/TRBV6-3,-,-,CASSYRAGYRDTQYF,TGTGCCAGCAGTTATCGGGCGGGCTATAGAGATACGCAGTATTTT
TRBJ2-3,TRBV19,-,-,CASSAYRGTDTQYF,TGTGCCAGTAGTGCCTATCGGGGCACAGATACGCAGTATTTT
TRBJ1-1,TRBV2,many,-,CASSARVSTEAFF,TGTGCCAGCAGTGCCAGGGTTAGCACTGAAGCTTTCTTT
TRBJ2-4,TRBV28,many,-,CASRRPIPGTKNIQYF,TGTGCCAGCAGAAGGCCCATTCCCGGGACCAAAAACATTCAGTACTTC
TRBJ1-3,TRBV30,few,-,CAWSYGGSGNTIYF,TGTGCCTGGAGCTACGGCGGCTCTGGAAACACCATATATTTT
TRBJ2-7,TRBV20-1,many,-,CSASPGAYEQYF,TGCAGTGCTAGCCCCGGGGCCTACGAGCAGTACTTC
TRBJ1-2,TRBV9,many,-,CASSVAWGSGNGYTF,TGTGCCAGCAGCGTAGCCTGGGGGTCCGGGAATGGCTACACCTTC
TRBJ2-1,TRBV4-1,-,-,CASSQEALGNEQFF,TGCGCCAGCAGCCAAGAGGCACTAGGGAATGAGCAGTTCTTC
TRBJ2-1,TRBV4-2,few,-,CASSLTPVGGRVSYNEQFF,TGTGCCAGCAGCCTGACCCCTGTGGGGGGGCGAGTTTCCTACAATGAGCAGTTCTTC
TRBJ1-5,TRBV28,many,-,CASSLPYFLGSDQPQHF,TGTGCCAGCAGTTTACCTTACTTTTTGGGATCGGATCAGCCCCAGCATTTT
TRBJ2-5,TRBV20-1,few,TRBD2,CSARERERIKTQYF,TGCAGTGCTAGAGAGCGGGAGCGGATTAAGACCCAGTACTTC
TRBJ2-5,TRBV2,many,-,CASNPGSLQETQYF,TGTGCCAGTAACCCCGGGTCACTCCAAGAGACCCAGTACTTC
TRBJ2-7,TRBV6-2/TRBV6-3,many,-,CASSRGSPYEQYF,TGTGCCAGCAGCAGGGGCTCTCCCTACGAGCAGTACTTC
TRBJ1-1,TRBV10-3,few,-,CAISERGPNTEAFF,TGTGCCATCAGTGAGCGGGGCCCGAACACTGAAGCTTTCTTT
TRBJ1-1,TRBV30,many,-,CAWSVLFPAMNTEAFF,TGTGCCTGGAGTGTACTTTTTCCCGCCATGAACACTGAAGCTTTCTTT
TRBJ2-7,TRBV27,few,-,CASSWGPRGGRGYEQYF,TGTGCCAGCAGTTGGGGGCCCCGAGGCGGGCGCGGCTACGAGCAGTACTTC
TRBJ2-3,TRBV5-1,few,TRBD2,CASSFRGGSVDTQYF,TGCGCCAGCAGCTTTCGGGGCGGGAGCGTAGATACGCAGTATTTT
TRBJ2-3,TRBV5-1,many,-,CASSPSTGTDTQYF,TGCGCCAGCAGCCCATCAACAGGGACGGATACGCAGTATTTT
TRBJ1-1,TRBV28,once,TRBD1,CASSLYGTGENTEAFF,TGTGCCAGCAGTTTATATGGGACAGGGGAGAACACTGAAGCTTTCTTT
TRBJ1-2,TRBV7-2,many,-,CASSSSTLQGRYGYTF,TGTGCCAGCAGCTCAAGCACATTACAGGGAAGGTATGGCTACACCTTC
TRBJ2-2,TRBV15,many,-,CATSRDLTGELFF,TGTGCCACCAGCAGAGATCTGACCGGGGAGCTGTTTTTT
TRBJ2-1,TRBV12-3/TRBV12-4,many,TRBD2,CASKLAGGLAAYNEQFF,TGTGCCAGCAAACTAGCGGGAGGCCTAGCGGCCTACAATGAGCAGTTCTTC
TRBJ1-6,TRBV11-3,-,-,CASSLDPASPLHF,TGTGCCAGCAGCTTAGATCCGGCCTCACCCCTCCACTTT
TRBJ2-3,TRBV24-1,once,-,CATSDLGQKQYF,TGTGCCACCAGTGACTTAGGACAGAAGCAGTATTTT
TRBJ2-1,TRBV19,-,TRBD1,CASSIVGTGGNNEQFF,TGTGCCAGTAGTATAGTTGGGACAGGTGGGAATAATGAGCAGTTCTTC